Following are 24 T cell receptor beta chains from one sample sequenced in a study of T cell clonality in common variable immunodeficiency. The table came from immunoSEQ multiplex PCR; TCRdb's copy has only in-frame clones and leaves some out. There are tens of thousands of clones in the sample, none observed a single time. Sequenced: peripheral blood mononuclear cells. All receptors come from a person aged 18 to 69 in good health.

This clone was detected a few times. The sequence runs out 3 residues before the end of the CDR3; the remainder is reconstructed from the germline J gene. This chain uses TRBV18 with TRBJ1-2, with 7 bases fitting TRBD1. Germline V gene data show CDR1 as KGHSH and CDR2 as LQKENI. The CDR3 consists of 15 residues. The part of the CDR3 DNA that was read is TGTGCCAGCTCACCGGGCGTCAACAGGGGTCGAGGC. It encodes CASSPGVNRGRG. The full CDR3 sequence reads CASSPGVNRGRGYTF.

This clone was observed many times. The CDR3 end falls 3 residues outside the read, so it is completed with the germline J gene. The chain recombines TRBV5-1 with TRBJ1-2; D is uncertain. Germline assignment: CDR1 SGHRS and CDR2 YFSETQ. The CDR3 covers 15 residues. Trimming removed 4 bases at V and 5 bases at J, with 18 bases between. The chain's CDR3 is CASSPKGLPVYGYTF. The CDR3 bases that were read are TGCGCCAGCAGCCCAAAAGGACTACCTGTTTATGGC.

Ten or more counts support this clone. The CDR3 end falls 3 residues outside the read, so it is completed with the germline J gene. V is TRBV11-2 and J is TRBJ1-1, with unresolved D. The V end lost 2 bases, the J end lost 5 bases, and 15 bases lay between the germline ends. This CDR3 spans 15 amino acids. Germline V gene data show CDR1 as SGHAT and CDR2 as FQNNGV. Incomplete CDR3 DNA: TGTGCCAGCAGCTTACTTATAGGCGGCAGTACTGAA. This codes for CASSLLIGGSTE. The whole CDR3 is CASSLLIGGSTEAFF. Full variable domain (remainder filled in from reference TRBV11-2 and TRBJ1-1): EAGVAQSPRYKIIEKRQSVAFWCNPISGHATLYWYQQILGQGPKLLIQFQNNGVVDDSQLPKDRFSAERLKGVDSTLKIQPAKLEDSAVYLCASSLLIGGSTEAFFGQGTRLTVV.

This clone was observed many times. From the germline J gene comes the end of the CDR3, since the read stops 3 residues before it. V usage is TRBV7-2 and J usage is TRBJ2-6; D is possibly TRBD1 (6 bases). The length of the CDR3 is 15 residues. Germline V CDR1 and CDR2: SGHTA, FQGNSA. The V end lost 2 bases, the J end lost 4 bases, and 9 bases lay between the germline ends. CDR3 protein: CASSLPGAGANVLTF. The sequenced CDR3 bases are TGTGCCAGCAGCTTACCAGGGGCCGGGGCCAACGTC.

This clone occurred a few times. The read ends 3 residues shy of where the CDR3 ends; the end is completed using the germline J gene. V usage is TRBV7-2 and J usage is TRBJ1-5; D not resolved. Germline CDR1 reads SGHTA; CDR2 reads FQGNSA. The germline V and J ends were trimmed by 4 bases and 4 bases, with 14 bases remaining between them. The CDR3 length is 15 residues. The chain's CDR3 is CASSSQTGGNQPQHF. The CDR3 DNA, read in part, is TGTGCCAGCAGCTCCCAGACTGGCGGTAATCAGCCC.

A note on this clone: The CDR3 extends 3 residues past the end of the read, so its final part is completed from the germline J gene. This chain uses TRBV7-9 with TRBJ2-7, with D perhaps TRBD2 (6 bases). Trimming left V 1 base short and J 0 bases short, with 10 bases between. Per the germline V gene, CDR1 is SEHNR and CDR2 is FQNEAQ (reference sequence). CDR3 size: 15 residues. CDR3 protein: CASSLGGGSSYEQYF. CDR3 DNA, as far as it was read: TGTGCCAGCAGCTTAGGTGGGGGGTCCTCCTACGAG.

At least ten counts were recorded for this clone. The read stops 3 residues short of the end of the CDR3; the missing end is completed from the germline J gene. V gene TRBV19 combines with J gene TRBJ1-1, with D possibly matching TRBD1 (6 bases). The CDR3 runs 16 residues. Trimming left V 2 bases short and J 2 bases short, with 15 bases between. Germline V gene data show CDR1 as LNHDA and CDR2 as SQIVND (reference sequence). The CDR3 reads CASSIRMGGPNTEAFF. CDR3 DNA (partial): TGTGCCAGTAGTATAAGGATGGGGGGGCCTAACACTGAA.

This clone was seen many times. The CDR3 end lies 3 residues beyond the end of the read and is filled in from the germline J gene. The chain combines TRBV18 with TRBJ2-5, with a weak D call TRBD2 (5 bases). The V gene's germline CDR1 is KGHSH and CDR2 LQKENI. V lost 0 bases to trimming and J lost 0 bases, with 8 bases between them. The CDR3 has 15 amino acids. Incomplete CDR3 DNA: TGTGCCAGCTCACCACCCCGGGGAAACCAAGAGACC. It specifies CASSPPRGNQET. The CDR3, in full, reads CASSPPRGNQETQYF.

This clone was seen a few times. Read coverage stops 3 residues before the CDR3 terminus; the germline J gene supplies the remainder. V is TRBV11-2 and J is TRBJ1-1, with D perhaps matching TRBD1 (5 bases). This CDR3 region has 14 residues. V was shortened by 5 bases and J by 0 bases, with 10 bases between the two germline ends. The germline CDR1 and CDR2 sequences are SGHAT and FQNNGV. The CDR3 protein is CASSPGAMNTEAFF. The sequenced CDR3 bases are TGTGCCAGCAGCCCTGGGGCGATGAACACTGAA.

This clone was seen at least ten times. Here the CDR3 reads CASSLGGFANTEAFF. The covered CDR3 bases are TGTGCCAGCAGCCTAGGAGGGTTCGCCAACACTGAA. V gene TRBV7-2 combines with J gene TRBJ1-1; D remains unclear. The sequence runs out 3 residues before the end of the CDR3; the remainder is reconstructed from the germline J gene. CDR3 size: 15 residues. Germline values: CDR1 SGHTA, CDR2 FQGNSA. Trimming took 5 bases from V and 2 from J, leaving 15 bases between them.

This clone occurred many times. Coverage ceases 3 residues before the CDR3 finishes, and the germline J gene fills in the end. The V and J genes are TRBV7-2 and TRBJ2-6; 9 nucleotides line up with TRBD1. Trimming at V came to 6 bases and at J to 4 bases, leaving 4 bases not matched to a gene. This CDR3 has 15 amino acids. Germline assignment: CDR1 SGHTA and CDR2 FQGNSA. CDR3 in amino acids: CASRTGGSGANVLTF. The DNA read from the CDR3 is TGTGCCAGCAGGACAGGGGGATCAGGGGCCAACGTC.

For this clone: Coverage ceases 3 residues before the CDR3 finishes, and the germline J gene fills in the end. This chain connects TRBV20-1 to TRBJ1-1; weak D call: TRBD1 (5 bases). CDR1 and CDR2 (germline): DFQATT, SNEGSKA (reference sequence). The CDR3 contains 12 residues. V was cut by 3 bases and J by 3 bases, with 8 bases left in between. The CDR3 sequence is CSASPRDTEAFF. The covered CDR3 bases are TGCAGTGCTAGCCCCAGGGACACTGAA.

This clone was detected a few times. The CDR3 loop reads CASSHGQLEAFF. CDR3 DNA, as far as it was read: TGCGCCAGCAGTCACGGACAGCTTGAA. This chain connects TRBV5-1 to TRBJ1-1; maybe TRBD1 (6 bases). Sequencing ends 3 residues short of the CDR3 end; the germline J gene provides the rest. V gave up 5 bases and J gave up 7 bases, with 12 bases separating them. The CDR3 loop spans 12 amino acids. Germline assignment: CDR1 SGHRS and CDR2 YFSETQ.

This clone was detected many times. Sequencing ends 3 residues short of the CDR3 end; the germline J gene provides the rest. The V gene is TRBV20-1, the J gene TRBJ2-5; 14 bases match TRBD2. This CDR3 region has 16 residues. V lost 1 base to trimming and J lost 4 bases; unmatched junction nucleotides: 5. Looked up from germline, CDR1 is DFQATT and CDR2 is SNEGSKA (reference sequence). CDR3 loop: CSARGGTSGGLETQYF. The sequenced part of the CDR3 DNA is TGCAGTGCTAGAGGTGGGACTAGCGGGGGCCTAGAGACC.

In its sample, this clone was seen many times. CDR3 residues: CASSSWTGGEQYF. The sequenced part of the CDR3 DNA is TGCGCCAGCAGCTCTTGGACAGGGGGCGAG. The chain employs TRBV5-1 and TRBJ2-7; 10 nucleotides match TRBD1. The read comes to an end 3 residues before the CDR3 does, leaving the germline J gene to fill in the end. The CDR3 extends over 13 amino acids. The germline gives CDR1 SGHRS, CDR2 YFSETQ. With 3 bases clipped from V and 6 bases from J, the junction kept 3 bases outside the gene matches.

This clone was counted only a few times. Sequencing ends 3 residues short of the CDR3 end; the germline J gene provides the rest. This chain connects TRBV6-2 or TRBV6-3 to TRBJ2-3; D is uncertain. Germline CDR1 is MNHEY and CDR2 is SVGEGT. This CDR3 region has 14 residues. CDR3 protein: CASSARGDNQPQYF. The CDR3 DNA, read in part, is TGTGCCAGCAGTGCCCGTGGAGACAATCAGCCG.

At least ten counts were recorded for this clone. The read finishes 3 residues shy of the CDR3 end, and the germline J gene is used to complete it. The J gene is TRBJ2-5, the V gene TRBV5-1; maybe TRBD2 (8 bases). The ends were cut back, 3 bases at V and 7 bases at J, with 22 bases in the middle. CDR3 length equals 16 residues. The V gene's germline CDR1 is SGHRS and CDR2 YFSETQ. The sequenced part of the CDR3 DNA is TGCGCCAGCAGCTCGGTCCCGGGACAGAGCGGGGGGACC. Translation gives CASSSVPGQSGGT. The complete CDR3 sequence is CASSSVPGQSGGTQYF.

This clone was seen ten or more times. The read gets to within 3 residues of the CDR3 end, and the germline J gene fills in the rest. This rearrangement joins TRBV7-6 to TRBJ2-4; D remains unclear. The CDR3 contains 13 residues. Germline CDR1 and CDR2: SGHVS and FNYEAQ. The ends were cut back, 8 bases at V and 6 bases at J, with 14 bases in the middle. The CDR3 protein is CASSDRLGNIQYF. Incomplete CDR3 DNA: TGTGCCAGCTCAGATCGGCTAGGAAACATT.

Comment on this clone: The observed sequence ends 3 residues before the CDR3 terminus, with the missing tail filled in from the germline J gene. The chain couples TRBV19 to TRBJ1-6, with a tentative D call TRBD1 (5 bases). The CDR3 runs 14 residues. Trimming shortened V by 10 bases and J by 0 bases, and 10 bases separated the two germline ends. Germline assignment: CDR1 LNHDA and CDR2 SQIVND (reference sequence). The DNA read from the CDR3 is TGTGCCACTGGGACTCCCTCCTATAATTCACCC. It yields the protein CATGTPSYNSP. The CDR3 reads in full as CATGTPSYNSPLHF.

This clone was seen at least ten times. With the read ending 3 residues before the CDR3 end, the germline J gene is used to fill in that end. The chain has TRBV6-2 or TRBV6-3 and TRBJ2-1; tentatively, D is TRBD1 (5 bases). Trimming cost V 0 bases and J 8 bases, with 11 bases left between them. The CDR3 is made up of 14 amino acids. Germline V CDR1 and CDR2: MNHEY, SVGEGT. The CDR3 DNA, read in part, is TGTGCCAGCAGTTACTCGCCATTCAGGGATGAG. Amino acid sequence: CASSYSPFRDE. The entire CDR3 sequence reads CASSYSPFRDEQFF.

This clone has a count of ten or more. CDR3 bases read: TGTGCCAGCAGCTTAGGGACAGGGCATGAAAAA. Translating it yields CASSLGTGHEK. The CDR3 as a whole reads CASSLGTGHEKLFF. The chain recombines TRBV7-6 with TRBJ1-4, with TRBD1 identical over 8 bases. The read terminates 3 residues ahead of where the CDR3 ends, so the germline J gene completes it. CDR3 length: 14 residues. The J segment lost 6 bases and the V segment lost 1 base, leaving 1 base of the junction unmatched. CDR1 and CDR2 from the germline V gene are SGHVS and FNYEAQ.

The sample holds many counts of this clone. The CDR3 end is not reached by the read, which stops 3 residues before it; the germline J gene fills it in. The rearrangement joins TRBV29-1 to TRBJ2-2, with D maybe TRBD1 (6 bases). Deletions cut 7 bases from V and 6 bases from J, with 15 bases between. Germline V gives CDR1 SQVTM, CDR2 ANQGSEA. This CDR3 is 13 amino acids long. CDR3 DNA (partial): TGCAGCGGCTCTTTAACAGGGCCCGGGGAG. This codes for CSGSLTGPGE. The complete CDR3 protein is CSGSLTGPGELFF.

This clone was counted only a few times. The read ends 3 residues early relative to the CDR3; the germline J gene fills the gap. The chain recombines TRBV6-2 or TRBV6-3 with TRBJ2-2; 8 bases fit TRBD1. V shed 7 bases, J shed 5 bases, and the junction held 6 bases outside the gene matches. The CDR3 extends over 14 amino acids. Per the germline V gene, CDR1 is MNHEY and CDR2 is SVGEGT. The CDR3 spells CASTQQGETGELFF. The CDR3 bases that were read are TGTGCCAGCACTCAACAGGGGGAAACCGGGGAG.

This clone was detected ten times or more. The CDR3 sequence: CASSIVGRGPLKEAFF. The CDR3 DNA, read in part, is TGTGCCAGTAGTATAGTCGGGCGGGGACCCTTAAAAGAA. The chain carries TRBV19 and TRBJ1-1; possible D gene TRBD1, 5 bases. Sequencing ends 3 residues short of the CDR3 end; the germline J gene provides the rest. The CDR3 contains 16 residues. CDR1 is LNHDA, CDR2 SQIVND, per germline (reference sequence).